The rows below give T cell receptor beta chains drawn from one sample of a study of response to subunit inactivated influenza vaccine. TCRdb reanalysed the RT-PCR reads using MiXCR and keeps one entry per CDR3 protein. The sample contains about 150,000 distinct CDR3 sequences, about 10% of which appear only once. This specimen was CD8+ T cells sorted from PBMCs, taken less than 25 months after vaccination. Source of these receptors: a man aged 50 to 69 who received an inactivated influenza vaccine. CDR3s include the opening cysteine and the closing phenylalanine or tryptophan. The D gene is left open where the match is weak. Rows give clone size only sometimes, using once, few, many, or a class for an expanded clone.

abundance	d_gene	j_gene	v_gene	CDR3aa	CDR3nt
many	.	TRBJ2-7	TRBV11-2	CASSLALSYEQYF	TGTGCCAGCAGCTTAGCGCTCTCCTACGAGCAGTACTTC
.	TRBD1	TRBJ2-5	TRBV6-5	CASSYSGTGGLQETQYF	TGTGCCAGCAGTTACTCCGGGACAGGGGGTTTACAAGAGACCCAGTACTTC
many	.	TRBJ1-1	TRBV6-5	CASSYSIAQLNTEAFF	TGTGCCAGCAGTTACTCGATCGCCCAGTTGAACACTGAAGCTTTCTTT
.	.	TRBJ2-7	TRBV5-1	CASSLGRAYEQYF	TGCGCCAGCAGCTTGGGACGGGCCTACGAGCAGTACTTC
.	.	TRBJ2-3	TRBV3-1	CASSQDDGTDTQYF	TGTGCCAGCAGCCAAGATGATGGCACAGATACGCAGTATTTT
few	.	TRBJ1-4	TRBV21-1	CASSKGGPYEKLFF	TGTGCCAGCAGCAAAGGGGGACCCTATGAAAAACTGTTTTTT
.	.	TRBJ1-6	TRBV4-3	CASSQVLDIYNSPLHF	TGCGCCAGCAGCCAAGTTCTGGACATCTATAATTCACCCCTCCACTTT
few	.	TRBJ2-2	TRBV25-1	CASSASGSDTGELFF	TGTGCCAGCAGTGCGTCCGGGAGTGACACCGGGGAGCTGTTTTTT
.	.	TRBJ2-2	TRBV29-1	CSVALGGSNTGELFF	TGCAGCGTCGCTTTAGGCGGCTCGAACACCGGGGAGCTGTTTTTT
.	.	TRBJ2-7	TRBV4-1	CASGQVVQESYEQYF	TGCGCCAGCGGCCAAGTCGTGCAGGAGTCCTACGAGCAGTACTTC
few	TRBD1	TRBJ1-2	TRBV11-2	CASSANRGPYHHRDGYTF	TGTGCCAGCAGCGCAAACAGGGGGCCATACCACCATCGTGATGGCTACACCTTC
many	.	TRBJ2-5	TRBV7-2	CASSLVDSSETQYF	TGTGCCAGCAGCTTAGTCGACTCATCGGAGACCCAGTACTTC
.	.	TRBJ2-5	TRBV9	CASSDRGKGYQETQYF	TGTGCCAGCAGCGACCGGGGGAAGGGGTACCAAGAGACCCAGTACTTC
.	.	TRBJ2-3	TRBV11-2	CASSSSPNTDTQYF	TGTGCCAGCAGCTCCTCTCCAAACACAGATACGCAGTATTTT
few	TRBD1	TRBJ2-1	TRBV11-2	CASSLLAAGGRDEQFF	TGTGCCAGCAGCTTATTAGCGGCAGGGGGCAGGGATGAGCAGTTCTTC
few	TRBD1	TRBJ1-2	TRBV7-2	CASSTIRYRGDYGYTF	TGTGCCAGCAGCACAATCAGATACAGGGGGGACTATGGCTACACCTTC